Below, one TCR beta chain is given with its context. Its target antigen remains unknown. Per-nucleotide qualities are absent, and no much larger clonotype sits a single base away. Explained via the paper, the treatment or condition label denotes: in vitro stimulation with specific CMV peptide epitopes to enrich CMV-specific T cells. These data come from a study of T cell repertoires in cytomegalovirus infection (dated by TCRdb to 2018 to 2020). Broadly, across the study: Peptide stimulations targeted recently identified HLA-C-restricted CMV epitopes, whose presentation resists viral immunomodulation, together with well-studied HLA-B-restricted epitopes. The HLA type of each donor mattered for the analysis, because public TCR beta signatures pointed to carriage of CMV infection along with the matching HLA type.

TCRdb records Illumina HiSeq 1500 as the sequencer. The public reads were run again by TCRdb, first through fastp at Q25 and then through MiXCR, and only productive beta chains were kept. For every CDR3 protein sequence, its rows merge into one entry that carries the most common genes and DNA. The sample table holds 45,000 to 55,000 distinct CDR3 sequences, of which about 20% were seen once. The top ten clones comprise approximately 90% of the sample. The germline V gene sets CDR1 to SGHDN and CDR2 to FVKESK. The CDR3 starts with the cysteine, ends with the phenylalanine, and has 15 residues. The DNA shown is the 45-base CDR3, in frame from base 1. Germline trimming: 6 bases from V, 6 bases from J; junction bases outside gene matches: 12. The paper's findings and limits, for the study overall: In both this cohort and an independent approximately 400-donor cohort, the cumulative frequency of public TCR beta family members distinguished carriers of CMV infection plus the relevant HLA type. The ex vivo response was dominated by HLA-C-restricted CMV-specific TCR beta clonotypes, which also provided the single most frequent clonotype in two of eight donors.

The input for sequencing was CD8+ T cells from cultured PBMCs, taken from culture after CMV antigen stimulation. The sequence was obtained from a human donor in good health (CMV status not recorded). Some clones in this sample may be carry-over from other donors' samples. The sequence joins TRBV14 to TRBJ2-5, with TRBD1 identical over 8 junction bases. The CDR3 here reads CASSHRQGIRKTQYF. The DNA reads TGTGCCAGCAGTCACAGACAGGGGATCAGGAAGACCCAGTACTTC.